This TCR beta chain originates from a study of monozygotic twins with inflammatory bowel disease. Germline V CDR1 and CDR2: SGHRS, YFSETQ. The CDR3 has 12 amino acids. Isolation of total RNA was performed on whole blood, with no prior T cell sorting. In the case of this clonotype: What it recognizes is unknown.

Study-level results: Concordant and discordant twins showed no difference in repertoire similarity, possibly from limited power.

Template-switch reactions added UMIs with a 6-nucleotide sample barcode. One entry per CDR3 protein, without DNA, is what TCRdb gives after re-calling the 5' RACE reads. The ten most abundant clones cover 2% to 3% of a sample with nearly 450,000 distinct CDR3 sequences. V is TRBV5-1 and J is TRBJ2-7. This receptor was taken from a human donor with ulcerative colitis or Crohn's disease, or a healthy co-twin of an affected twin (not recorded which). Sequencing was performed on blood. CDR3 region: CASRLGNNEQYF.